This TCR beta chain stems from a study of technical replicates of blood from four donors. CDR3 length: 14 residues. This clone was observed a few times. Clones were sequenced by immunoSEQ multiplex PCR, and TCRdb holds only the in-frame ones, with some missing. This table has more than 80,000 clones, approximately 95% appearing once. This chain joins TRBV21-1 and TRBJ2-7; the table assigns TRBD1, which was not confirmed against the DNA. TRBV21-1 is recorded as a pseudogene. The sequence came from a human donor in good health. The sequencing sample was made of T cells isolated from PBMCs. This chain's CDR3 is CASSNKGTAYEQYF. In DNA, the CDR3 is TGTGCCAGCAGCAACAAAGGGACAGCCTACGAGCAGTACTTC.